The rows below give T cell receptor beta chains drawn from one sample of a study of somatic mutations in cytotoxic T cells in rheumatoid arthritis. This table comes from immunoSEQ multiplex PCR, and its TCRdb copy is limited to in-frame clones, with some not included. The sample has about 26,000 clones, 82% seen once. The specimen was CD8+ T cells sorted from blood. Receptors were obtained from a man in his forties or fifties in good health. CDR3s include the opening cysteine and the closing phenylalanine or tryptophan. A D gene is named only where the DNA matches it firmly. Only some rows state a clone size, as once, few, many or a class for expanded clones.

TRBD1 | TRBJ2-7 | TRBV7-9 | - | CASSLNRGQHSYEQYF | TGTGCCAGCAGCTTAAACAGGGGGCAACACTCCTACGAGCAGTACTTC
- | TRBJ1-1 | TRBV5-1 | - | CASRPQGWTEAFF | TGCGCCAGCAGACCACAGGGTTGGACTGAAGCTTTCTTT
TRBD1 | TRBJ2-2 | TRBV27 | once | CASTYRGTGELFF | TGTGCCAGCACTTACAGGGGCACCGGGGAGCTGTTTTTT
TRBD2 | TRBJ2-1 | TRBV10-1 | - | CASSETGTSNEQFF | TGCGCCAGCAGTGAGACCGGGACTAGCAATGAGCAGTTCTTC
- | TRBJ1-4 | TRBV5-8 | - | CASSLGGALFF | TGTGCCAGCAGCTTGGGGGGGGCACTGTTTTTT
TRBD1 | TRBJ1-4 | TRBV2 | - | CASSENRGAGGEKLFF | TGTGCCAGCAGTGAGAACAGGGGCGCGGGCGGTGAAAAACTGTTTTTT
- | TRBJ1-1 | TRBV25-1 | - | CASSEVRGGAFF | TGTGCCAGCAGTGAAGTTAGGGGGGGAGCTTTCTTT
- | TRBJ1-1 | TRBV7-9 | few | CASDGGGVTEAFF | TGTGCCAGCGATGGAGGGGGAGTCACTGAAGCTTTCTTT
- | TRBJ1-2 | TRBV19 | - | CASSISLGTGSSYTF | TGTGCCAGTAGTATCTCTCTCGGTACAGGGTCGAGCTACACCTTC
- | TRBJ2-7 | TRBV11-2 | - | CASSFSGHPSYEQYF | TGTGCCAGCAGCTTCTCGGGCCATCCCTCCTACGAGCAGTACTTC
- | TRBJ1-1 | TRBV2 | - | CASSEGGVAFF | TGTGCCAGCAGTGAAGGTGGGGTAGCTTTCTTT
- | TRBJ1-1 | TRBV5-6 | - | CASSLAATEAFF | TGTGCCAGCAGCTTGGCTGCCACTGAAGCTTTCTTT
- | TRBJ1-2 | TRBV2 | few | CASRGTVYGYTF | TGTGCCAGCAGGGGAACAGTTTATGGCTACACCTTC
- | TRBJ2-1 | TRBV15 | - | CATSRDRTALNEQFF | TGTGCCACCAGCAGAGATAGAACGGCTTTAAATGAGCAGTTCTTC
- | TRBJ2-1 | TRBV7-9 | few | CASSLEQGGIGQFF | TGTGCCAGCAGCTTAGAACAGGGGGGGATCGGGCAGTTCTTC
TRBD2 | TRBJ2-1 | TRBV13 | - | CASVKRGAYNEQFF | TGTGCCAGCGTAAAGCGGGGGGCCTACAATGAGCAGTTCTTC
- | TRBJ2-6 | TRBV9 | once | CASSSSGANVLTF | TGTGCCAGCAGCAGTTCTGGGGCCAACGTCCTGACTTTC
- | TRBJ1-4 | TRBV27 | - | CASSLLGATNEKLFF | TGTGCCAGCAGTCTGCTCGGGGCAACTAATGAAAAACTGTTTTTT
- | TRBJ1-1 | TRBV19 | - | CASSTTLNGEAFF | TGTGCCAGTAGTACTACGTTAAACGGTGAAGCTTTCTTT
- | TRBJ1-2 | TRBV7-9 | - | CASTPPVFTDGYTF | TGTGCCAGCACCCCGCCAGTGTTTACGGATGGCTACACCTTC
TRBD2 | TRBJ2-1 | TRBV27 | few | CASMSGGPTYNEQFF | TGTGCCAGCATGTCGGGAGGGCCCACCTACAATGAGCAGTTCTTC
TRBD2 | TRBJ2-2 | TRBV19 | - | CASAGVNTGELFF | TGTGCCAGCGCGGGGGTGAACACCGGGGAGCTGTTTTTT
- | TRBJ2-5 | TRBV4-1 | - | CASSQVEQQETQYF | TGCGCCAGCAGCCAAGTGGAGCAACAAGAGACCCAGTACTTC
TRBD1 | TRBJ2-2 | TRBV6-5 | - | CASSPGDRETGELFF | TGTGCCAGCAGTCCCGGGGACAGGGAAACCGGGGAGCTGTTTTTT
- | TRBJ2-3 | TRBV2 | - | CASSEMAGTDTQYF | TGTGCCAGCAGTGAAATGGCGGGCACAGATACGCAGTATTTT
- | TRBJ2-1 | TRBV7-9 | - | CASSPLLGYREQFF | TGTGCCAGCAGCCCTCTACTAGGTTACAGGGAGCAGTTCTTC
- | TRBJ2-7 | TRBV4-1 | - | CASSQDQWEATYEQYF | TGCGCCAGCAGCCAAGATCAGTGGGAGGCCACGTACGAGCAGTACTTC
TRBD2 | TRBJ2-2 | TRBV29-1 | - | CSVGGTSKSPGELFF | TGCAGCGTCGGCGGGACTAGTAAGTCCCCCGGGGAGCTGTTTTTT
- | TRBJ2-7 | TRBV6-6 | - | CASRQGYEQYF | TGTGCCAGCCGCCAGGGCTACGAGCAGTACTTC
TRBD2 | TRBJ2-1 | TRBV9 | - | CASSAPAGATYNEQFF | TGTGCCAGCAGCGCCCCAGCGGGAGCGACCTACAATGAGCAGTTCTTC
- | TRBJ2-6 | TRBV7-9 | - | CASSLSSGANVLTF | TGTGCCAGCAGCTTATCATCTGGGGCCAACGTCCTGACTTTC
- | TRBJ1-1 | TRBV12-2 | few | CASRSSGVEAFF | TGTGCAAGTCGCTCCTCAGGGGTTGAAGCTTTCTTT
TRBD1 | TRBJ2-1 | TRBV27 | - | CASSRIWTGPSYNEQFF | TGTGCCAGCAGTAGAATTTGGACAGGACCTTCCTACAATGAGCAGTTCTTC
- | TRBJ2-5 | TRBV5-1 | - | CASTPSRRGAKETQYF | TGCGCCAGCACCCCGTCTCGACGCGGAGCTAAAGAGACCCAGTACTTC
- | TRBJ2-3 | TRBV5-6 | - | CASSDPGSTDTQYF | TGTGCCAGCAGCGACCCCGGTAGCACAGATACGCAGTATTTT